Only a few counts were recorded for the clone carrying this T cell receptor (beta chain). Preparation of the TCRbeta library involved a method that used unique molecular identifiers. Via MiXCR, TCRdb re-called the PCR reads, giving one row per CDR3 protein. Of over 90,000 distinct CDR3 sequences in the sample, 7.5% to 9.5% were seen once. This entry is derived from a study of T-cell reconstitution after alpha-beta-depleted transplantation in children. The CDR3 has 15 amino acids. Germline CDR1 and CDR2: SGHRS and YFSETQ. Trimming removed 1 base at V and 1 base at J, with 9 bases between. Sequences were derived from PBMCs, sampled before TCRalphabeta/CD19-depleted stem cell transplant. The receptor was isolated from a boy between 2 and 10 years old with acute lymphoblastic leukemia, due to receive a stem cell transplant. The V and J genes are TRBV5-1 and TRBJ1-5; D not resolved. CDR3 amino acids: CASSLMGRSNQPQHF. CDR3 DNA sequence: TGCGCCAGCAGCTTGATGGGCCGGAGCAATCAGCCCCAGCATTTT. Variable domain in full (rest from reference TRBV5-1 and TRBJ1-5): KAGVTQTPRYLIKTRGQQVTLSCSPISGHRSVSWYQQTPGQGLQFLFEYFSETQRNKGNFPGRFSGRQFSNSRSEMNVSTLELGDSALYLCASSLMGRSNQPQHFGDGTRLSIL.